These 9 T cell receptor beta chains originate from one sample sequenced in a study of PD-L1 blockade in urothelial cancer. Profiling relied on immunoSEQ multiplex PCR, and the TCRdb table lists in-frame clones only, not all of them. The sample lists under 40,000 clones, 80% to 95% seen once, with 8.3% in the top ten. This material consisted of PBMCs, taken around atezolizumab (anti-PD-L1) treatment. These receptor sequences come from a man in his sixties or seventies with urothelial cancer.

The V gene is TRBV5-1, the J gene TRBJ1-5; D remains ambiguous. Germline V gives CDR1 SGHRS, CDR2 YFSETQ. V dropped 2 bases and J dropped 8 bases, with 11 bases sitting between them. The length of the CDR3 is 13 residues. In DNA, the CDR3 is TGCGCCAGCAGCTTAGAGGGTGTGGAGCCCCAGCATTTT. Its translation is CASSLEGVEPQHF.

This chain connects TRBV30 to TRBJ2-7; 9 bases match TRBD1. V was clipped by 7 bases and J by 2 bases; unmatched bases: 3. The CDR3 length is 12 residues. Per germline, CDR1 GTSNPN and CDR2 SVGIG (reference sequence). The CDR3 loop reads CAFRQGAYEQYF. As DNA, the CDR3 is TGTGCCTTTCGACAGGGGGCCTACGAGCAGTACTTC. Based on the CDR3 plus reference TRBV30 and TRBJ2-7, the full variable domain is SQTIHQWPATLVQPVGSPLSLECTVEGTSNPNLYWYRQAAGRGLQLLFYSVGIGQISSEVPQNLSASRPQDRQFILSSKKLLLSDSGFYLCAFRQGAYEQYFGPGTRLTVT.

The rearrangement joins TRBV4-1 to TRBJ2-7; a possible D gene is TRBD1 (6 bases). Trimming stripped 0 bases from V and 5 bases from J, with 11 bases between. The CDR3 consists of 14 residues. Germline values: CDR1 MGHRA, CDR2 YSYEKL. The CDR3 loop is CASSQEAQGNEQYF. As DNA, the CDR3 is TGCGCCAGCAGCCAAGAGGCACAGGGCAACGAGCAGTACTTC.

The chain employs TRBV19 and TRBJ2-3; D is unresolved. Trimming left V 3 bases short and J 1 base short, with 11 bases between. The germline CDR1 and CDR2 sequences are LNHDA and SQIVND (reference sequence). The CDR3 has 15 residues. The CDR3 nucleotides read TGTGCCAGTAGTATTTCGGGTCTGGGCACAGATACGCAGTATTTT. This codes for CASSISGLGTDTQYF.

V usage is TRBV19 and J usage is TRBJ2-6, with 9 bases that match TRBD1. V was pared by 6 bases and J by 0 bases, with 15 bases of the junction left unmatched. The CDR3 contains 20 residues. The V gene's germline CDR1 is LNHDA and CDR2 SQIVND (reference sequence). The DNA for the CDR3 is TGTGCCAGTAGCCAAAATACGGGGACAGGGCCTTACTCTGGGGCCAACGTCCTGACTTTC. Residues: CASSQNTGTGPYSGANVLTF.

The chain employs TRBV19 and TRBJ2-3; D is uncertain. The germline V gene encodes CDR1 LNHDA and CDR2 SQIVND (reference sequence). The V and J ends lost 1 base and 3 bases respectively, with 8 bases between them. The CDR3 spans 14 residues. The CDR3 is CASSIGDSTDTQYF. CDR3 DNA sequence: TGTGCCAGTAGTATAGGAGACTCAACAGATACGCAGTATTTT. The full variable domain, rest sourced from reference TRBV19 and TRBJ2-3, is DGGITQSPKYLFRKEGQNVTLSCEQNLNHDAMYWYRQDPGQGLRLIYYSQIVNDFQKGDIAEGYSVSREKKESFPLTVTSAQKNPTAFYLCASSIGDSTDTQYFGPGTRLTVL.

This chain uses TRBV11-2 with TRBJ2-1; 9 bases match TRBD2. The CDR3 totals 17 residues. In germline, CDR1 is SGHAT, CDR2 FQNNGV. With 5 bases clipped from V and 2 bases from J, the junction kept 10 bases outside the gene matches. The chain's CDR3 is CASSPWGAGGTYNEQFF. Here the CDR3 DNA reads TGTGCCAGCAGCCCGTGGGGCGCGGGGGGGACCTACAATGAGCAGTTCTTC.

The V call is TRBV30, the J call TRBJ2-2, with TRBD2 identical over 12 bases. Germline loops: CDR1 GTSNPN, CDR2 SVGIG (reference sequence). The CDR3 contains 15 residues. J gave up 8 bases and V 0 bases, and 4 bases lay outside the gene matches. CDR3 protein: CAWSVLAGGPGELFF. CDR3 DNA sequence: TGTGCCTGGAGTGTGCTAGCGGGAGGGCCGGGGGAGCTGTTTTTT. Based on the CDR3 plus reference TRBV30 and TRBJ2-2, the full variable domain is SQTIHQWPATLVQPVGSPLSLECTVEGTSNPNLYWYRQAAGRGLQLLFYSVGIGQISSEVPQNLSASRPQDRQFILSSKKLLLSDSGFYLCAWSVLAGGPGELFFGEGSRLTVL.

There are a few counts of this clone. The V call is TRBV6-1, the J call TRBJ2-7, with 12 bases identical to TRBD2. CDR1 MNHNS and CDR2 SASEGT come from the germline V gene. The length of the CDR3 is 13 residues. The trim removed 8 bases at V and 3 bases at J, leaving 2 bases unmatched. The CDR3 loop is CASRTSGVYEQYF. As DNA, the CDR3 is TGTGCCAGCCGGACTAGCGGGGTCTACGAGCAGTACTTC.